These 8 T cell receptor beta chains originate from one sample sequenced in a study of siplizumab effects on memory and regulatory T cells. Method: immunoSEQ multiplex PCR; TCRdb's copy keeps in-frame clones and lacks some. This table has about 63,000 clones, around 78% appearing once. Material for sequencing was memory CD4+ T cells sorted from blood. The receptors were sampled from a human donor in good health.

This chain uses TRBV27 with TRBJ2-6; D may be TRBD2 (6 bases). CDR3 length: 14 residues. Trimming cost V 8 bases and J 3 bases, with 11 bases left between them. Germline CDR1 is MNHEY and CDR2 is SMNVEV (reference sequence). CDR3 in DNA: TGTGCCAGCTCGACCGGGGGTGGGGCCAACGTCCTGACTTTC. Translating gives CASSTGGGANVLTF.

V gene TRBV7-8 combines with J gene TRBJ1-6; D call uncertain. This CDR3 is 13 amino acids long. Germline V gene sequence: CDR1 SGHVS, CDR2 FQNEAQ. V was pared by 1 base and J by 9 bases, with 7 bases between. The CDR3 DNA reads as TGTGCCAGCAGCTTAGTAGAGGGTTCACCCCTCCACTTT. This sequence encodes CASSLVEGSPLHF.

This chain uses TRBV5-4 with TRBJ2-6, with D unresolved. The V end was cut by 5 bases, the J end by 0 bases, with 15 bases between. The CDR3 loop spans 17 amino acids. Germline loops: CDR1 SGHNT, CDR2 YYREEE (reference sequence). This CDR3 is CASRYGPGVSGANVLTF. In nucleotides, the CDR3 is TGTGCCAGCAGATACGGGCCAGGCGTCTCTGGGGCCAACGTCCTGACTTTC.

The CDR3 DNA follows: TGCGCCAGCAGCCTGAGTGGGTCGAGGGGAAACACCATATATTTT. This encodes CASSLSGSRGNTIYF. The chain couples TRBV5-1 to TRBJ1-3; no clear D. Per germline, CDR1 SGHRS and CDR2 YFSETQ. The V gene lost 4 bases and the J gene lost 4 bases, with 15 bases spanning the gap. The CDR3 is made up of 15 amino acids.

The chain employs TRBV6-5 and TRBJ2-7; 10 bases fit TRBD1. Trimming took 2 bases from V and 6 from J; bases not matched to a gene: 4. Germline V gene sequence: CDR1 MNHEY, CDR2 SVGAGI. The CDR3 consists of 14 residues. The DNA of the CDR3 is TGTGCCAGCAGTTACGGGGGACAGGGGTTCGAGCAGTACTTC. Translating gives CASSYGGQGFEQYF.

The chain is built from TRBV19 and TRBJ1-2, with no clear D. Looked up from germline, CDR1 is LNHDA and CDR2 is SQIVND (reference sequence). Trimming took 10 bases from V and 2 from J, leaving 14 bases between them. The CDR3 is made up of 13 amino acids. The CDR3 coding sequence is TGTGCCACCCGCTTATTGGACAACTATGGCTACACCTTC. Its translation: CATRLLDNYGYTF.

The chain uses TRBV9 and TRBJ2-5, with TRBD1 identical over 10 bases. The CDR3 length is 14 residues. Trimming at V came to 4 bases and at J to 5 bases, leaving 5 bases not matched to a gene. The V gene's germline CDR1 is SGDLS and CDR2 YYNGEE. The CDR3 spells CASSNPTGGETQYF. CDR3 coding DNA: TGTGCCAGCAGCAATCCGACAGGGGGCGAGACCCAGTACTTC. The whole variable domain, remainder taken from reference TRBV9 and TRBJ2-5, is DSGVTQTPKHLITATGQRVTLRCSPRSGDLSVYWYQQSLDQGLQFLIQYYNGEERAKGNILERFSAQQFPDLHSELNLSSLELGDSALYFCASSNPTGGETQYFGPGTRLLVL.

V gene TRBV18 combines with J gene TRBJ1-6; D gene ambiguous. This CDR3 contains 15 residues. Deletions cut 0 bases from V and 7 bases from J, with 10 bases between. Germline V gives CDR1 KGHSH, CDR2 LQKENI. CDR3 sequence reads: CASSPPEGSNSPLHF. CDR3 DNA: TGTGCCAGCTCACCACCAGAAGGATCGAATTCACCCCTCCACTTT.